This T cell receptor beta chain was identified in a study of T-cell memory formation after mild COVID-19. This clonotype was picked up a small number of times. This CDR3 has 11 amino acids. The germline V and J ends were trimmed by 0 bases and 7 bases, with 4 bases remaining between them. The V gene's germline CDR1 is LGHNA and CDR2 YNFKEQ. TCRdb analysed the 5' RACE reads with MiXCR anew, one entry per CDR3 protein. The data contain roughly 130,000 distinct CDR3 sequences, 15% to 20% of them seen just once; the ten biggest clones take up around 13%. Sequencing was carried out using PBMCs or a T cell subset sorted from them (not recorded which). The chain uses TRBV4-2 and TRBJ2-7; D is undetermined. The sequence was collected from an adult woman who had mild COVID-19 (a few samples of this study predate the infection). Cell type and time point are not known. CDR3 coding DNA: TGTGCCAGCAGCCAAGAAAATGAGCAGTACTTC. It codes for CASSQENEQYF.